The 32 T cell receptor beta chains below were found in one sample sequenced in a study of long-term antiretroviral therapy in people with HIV. Survey level was the resolution at which the v3.0 immunoSEQ assay ran. Libraries were prepared by immunoSEQ multiplex PCR; TCRdb keeps only in-frame clonotypes and omits some of them. The sample includes around 30,000 clones, 95% seen only once; the top ten take 6.5% to 10%. The sequences come from unsorted PBMCs, collected 5.3 years after starting antiretroviral therapy. The source of these receptors is a man in his thirties or forties with HIV.

This chain links TRBV7-2 with TRBJ2-7; no clear D gene. Germline V gene sequence: CDR1 SGHTA, CDR2 FQGNSA. V gave up 0 bases and J gave up 9 bases, with 9 bases separating them. There are 12 residues in the CDR3. CDR3 in DNA: TGTGCCAGCAGCTTAGCGGCGGTTGGGCAGTACTTC. Amino acids: CASSLAAVGQYF.

This clone was seen only once. The V gene is TRBV2, the J gene TRBJ2-3; 13 positions agree with TRBD2. Trimming cost V 4 bases and J 2 bases; bases outside gene matches: 6. The CDR3 sequence is 17 residues long. Germline CDR1 reads SNHLY; CDR2 reads FYNNEI. The CDR3, as DNA: TGTGCCAGCAGTGGGACTAGCGGGGGCGATATCACAGATACGCAGTATTTT. Amino acid sequence: CASSGTSGGDITDTQYF.

The V gene is TRBV5-1, the J gene TRBJ1-2; a weak D match, TRBD1 (5 bases). Germline CDR1 is SGHRS and CDR2 is YFSETQ. The V end was cut by 1 base, the J end by 4 bases, with 14 bases between. The CDR3 consists of 15 residues. The CDR3 region has the DNA TGCGCCAGCAGCTTGTCCGGGGCGGTGAGCTATGGCTACACCTTC. As protein: CASSLSGAVSYGYTF. The full variable domain, completed using reference TRBV5-1 and TRBJ1-2, is KAGVTQTPRYLIKTRGQQVTLSCSPISGHRSVSWYQQTPGQGLQFLFEYFSETQRNKGNFPGRFSGRQFSNSRSEMNVSTLELGDSALYLCASSLSGAVSYGYTFGSGTRLTVV.

This sequence joins TRBV15 and TRBJ2-1; tentative D call: TRBD2 (5 bases). Trimming pared 5 bases from V and 8 bases from J, leaving 16 bases between. Germline CDR1 and CDR2: LNHNV and YYDKDF (reference sequence). The CDR3 totals 14 residues. CDR3 in amino acids: CATSSTRLSDEQFF. The CDR3 DNA follows: TGTGCCACCAGCTCAACTAGATTATCGGATGAGCAGTTCTTC.

V usage is TRBV13 and J usage is TRBJ1-1; D is perhaps TRBD1 (6 bases). Germline lookup yields CDR1 PRHDT and CDR2 FYEKMQ (reference sequence). This CDR3 contains 13 residues. The germline V and J ends were trimmed by 5 bases and 7 bases, with 14 bases remaining between them. The CDR3 sequence: CASSEGRGGEAFF. Written as DNA, the CDR3 is TGTGCCAGCAGCGAAGGACGAGGGGGTGAAGCTTTCTTT.

The chain combines TRBV9 with TRBJ2-5; D is uncertain. The CDR3 totals 13 residues. V lost 4 bases to trimming and J lost 1 base, with 8 bases between them. Per germline, CDR1 SGDLS and CDR2 YYNGEE. DNA for the CDR3: TGTGCCAGCAGCCCCCGCGGCCAAGAGACCCAGTACTTC. Its protein is CASSPRGQETQYF.

This rearrangement joins TRBV19 to TRBJ1-6, with D unresolved. CDR3 size: 13 residues. The V gene lost 3 bases and the J gene lost 10 bases, with 10 bases spanning the gap. Per germline, CDR1 LNHDA and CDR2 SQIVND (reference sequence). The CDR3: CASSIGYGSPLHF. CDR3 in DNA: TGTGCCAGTAGTATTGGGTATGGATCACCCCTCCACTTT.

V gene TRBV5-6 combines with J gene TRBJ1-4, with a tentative D call TRBD1 (5 bases). V gave up 2 bases and J gave up 10 bases, with 15 bases separating them. This CDR3 region has 14 residues. Germline V gene sequence: CDR1 SGHDT, CDR2 YYEEEE. In DNA form, the CDR3 reads TGTGCCAGCAGCTTTGCGCTGGGCGGGGGAAAACTGTTTTTT. It specifies CASSFALGGGKLFF.

The chain links TRBV4-3 to TRBJ1-4, with TRBD1 as a possible D gene (6 bases). CDR1 LGHNA and CDR2 YSLEER come from the germline V gene. V gave up 1 base and J gave up 8 bases, with 14 bases separating them. This CDR3 is 15 amino acids long. In nucleotides, the CDR3 is TGCGCCAGCAGCCAAGGGTACAGGGATTACGAAAAACTGTTTTTT. Amino acid sequence: CASSQGYRDYEKLFF.

J is TRBJ1-2 and V is TRBV7-2; tentatively, D is TRBD1 (5 bases). CDR1 SGHTA and CDR2 FQGNSA come from the germline V gene. Between the trimmed V and J ends, which lost 1 base and 2 bases, there was a span of 11 bases. The CDR3 totals 15 residues. The CDR3 DNA reads as TGTGCCAGCAGCTTAGTACCGGGGCGAAACTATGGCTACACCTTC. It translates to CASSLVPGRNYGYTF.

The V gene is TRBV5-1, the J gene TRBJ1-1; D remains ambiguous. In germline, CDR1 is SGHRS, CDR2 YFSETQ. Trimming pared 5 bases from V and 2 bases from J, leaving 10 bases between. The CDR3 is 13 amino acids. The CDR3 loop reads CASRGNDNTEAFF. The CDR3 DNA reads TGCGCCAGCAGAGGAAATGACAACACTGAAGCTTTCTTT. Full variable domain (rest looked up from reference TRBV5-1 and TRBJ1-1): KAGVTQTPRYLIKTRGQQVTLSCSPISGHRSVSWYQQTPGQGLQFLFEYFSETQRNKGNFPGRFSGRQFSNSRSEMNVSTLELGDSALYLCASRGNDNTEAFFGQGTRLTVV.

This chain links TRBV7-8 with TRBJ1-2; TRBD1 might be the D (5 bases). V lost 4 bases, J lost 4 bases, and 13 bases lay in between. The CDR3 is 14 residues long. Germline loops: CDR1 SGHVS, CDR2 FQNEAQ. For the CDR3, the DNA is TGTGCCAGCAGCTCCTCGGGGCCGGGCTATGGCTACACCTTC. Translating gives CASSSSGPGYGYTF.

CDR3 DNA: TGTGCCAGCAGATCAACAGGGGGCTGGTACGAGCAGTACTTC. Residues: CASRSTGGWYEQYF. The chain carries TRBV7-2 and TRBJ2-7; 9 positions match TRBD1. The CDR3 is 14 residues long. Germline values: CDR1 SGHTA, CDR2 FQGNSA. V was clipped by 6 bases and J by 4 bases; unmatched bases: 7. The complete variable domain, with remaining parts taken from reference TRBV7-2 and TRBJ2-7, reads GAGVSQSPSNKVTEKGKDVELRCDPISGHTALYWYRQSLGQGLEFLIYFQGNSAPDKSGLPSDRFSAERTGGSVSTLTIQRTQQEDSAVYLCASRSTGGWYEQYFGPGTRLTVT.

This chain uses TRBV15 with TRBJ1-1; D gene unclear. Germline-derived CDR1 and CDR2 are LNHNV and YYDKDF (reference sequence). The CDR3 covers 16 residues. The germline V and J ends were trimmed by 5 bases and 0 bases, with 16 bases remaining between them. The CDR3, as DNA: TGTGCCACCAGCCTCCGGTTCGGGGTAATGAACACTGAAGCTTTCTTT. This translates into CATSLRFGVMNTEAFF.

The rearrangement uses TRBV27 and TRBJ2-7; TRBD1 matches 7 bases. Trimming at V came to 5 bases and at J to 2 bases, leaving 6 bases not matched to a gene. CDR3 length: 14 residues. Germline V gene sequence: CDR1 MNHEY, CDR2 SMNVEV (reference sequence). The CDR3 here is CASSVTGVPYEQYF. The DNA for the CDR3 is TGTGCCAGCAGTGTCACAGGGGTCCCCTACGAGCAGTACTTC.

This sequence joins TRBV19 and TRBJ2-1, with D tentatively TRBD1 (7 bases). The germline V and J ends were trimmed by 4 bases and 0 bases, with 13 bases remaining between them. Germline V gene data show CDR1 as LNHDA and CDR2 as SQIVND (reference sequence). The CDR3 is 16 residues long. This chain's CDR3 is CASSTRGRPSYNEQFF. CDR3 nucleotides: TGTGCCAGTAGTACCAGGGGGAGGCCCTCCTACAATGAGCAGTTCTTC.

The V call is TRBV7-9, the J call TRBJ2-3, with D perhaps TRBD1 (6 bases). Trimming stripped 5 bases from V and 1 base from J, with 19 bases between. The germline V gene encodes CDR1 SEHNR and CDR2 FQNEAQ (reference sequence). The CDR3 loop spans 17 amino acids. The CDR3 bases are TGTGCCAGCAGCCTACCGGGTGGACAGCTTCGCACAGATACGCAGTATTTT. As protein: CASSLPGGQLRTDTQYF.

J is TRBJ1-2 and V is TRBV5-6; 7 bases are a match to TRBD1. The CDR3 has 15 residues. From germline, CDR1 is SGHDT and CDR2 YYEEEE. V shed 4 bases and J 1 base; nucleotides not matched to a gene: 7. The CDR3 DNA sequence: TGTGCCAGCAGCCAAGGGACAGTAGTTAACTATGGCTACACCTTC. Amino acids: CASSQGTVVNYGYTF. Together with reference TRBV5-6 and TRBJ1-2, the CDR3 gives the full variable domain: DAGVTQSPTHLIKTRGQQVTLRCSPKSGHDTVSWYQQALGQGPQFIFQYYEEEERQRGNFPDRFSGHQFPNYSSELNVNALLLGDSALYLCASSQGTVVNYGYTFGSGTRLTVV.

The rearrangement uses TRBV19 and TRBJ1-5, with D hard to call. Germline V gene sequence: CDR1 LNHDA, CDR2 SQIVND (reference sequence). V lost 6 bases, J lost 2 bases, and 5 bases lay in between. CDR3 size: 12 residues. CDR3 residues: CASRDGNQPQHF. CDR3 coding DNA: TGTGCCAGTAGGGACGGCAATCAGCCCCAGCATTTT.

The rearrangement joins TRBV14 to TRBJ1-4; D unclear. Germline V gives CDR1 SGHDN, CDR2 FVKESK. V was shortened by 4 bases and J by 7 bases, with 19 bases between the two germline ends. The CDR3 consists of 16 residues. CDR3 coding DNA: TGTGCCAGCAGCCTCTTGCTAAGTTCGAGAGGTGAAAAACTGTTTTTT. Protein product: CASSLLLSSRGEKLFF.

The V call is TRBV28, the J call TRBJ1-2, with 11 nucleotides matching TRBD1. V lost 6 bases to trimming and J lost 5 bases; unmatched junction nucleotides: 17. The CDR3 consists of 18 residues. Germline V lookup: CDR1 MDHEN, CDR2 SYDVKM. The CDR3 loop is CASRDSGTGGIGKYGYTF. Here the CDR3 DNA reads TGTGCCAGCAGGGACTCCGGGACAGGGGGGATCGGAAAGTATGGCTACACCTTC.

This chain connects TRBV9 to TRBJ1-4; D may be TRBD1 (5 bases). The V end lost 3 bases, the J end lost 4 bases, and 13 bases lay between the germline ends. Germline values: CDR1 SGDLS, CDR2 YYNGEE. CDR3 size: 15 residues. In DNA form, the CDR3 reads TGTGCCAGCAGCGCCGCCGGGAGGGGTAATGAAAAACTGTTTTTT. Translated: CASSAAGRGNEKLFF.

The V call is TRBV7-9, the J call TRBJ2-1, with 7 bases that match TRBD2. This CDR3 is 16 amino acids long. Germline V gene data show CDR1 as SEHNR and CDR2 as FQNEAQ (reference sequence). Germline trimming cut 5 bases from V and 2 bases from J; bases unmatched to any gene: 9. DNA of the CDR3: TGTGCCAGCAGCGAAGCGGCTCTAGCGGCCTACAATGAGCAGTTCTTC. Its translation is CASSEAALAAYNEQFF.

The chain recombines TRBV27 with TRBJ2-5; 7 bases map to TRBD2. The trim removed 3 bases at V and 6 bases at J, leaving 10 bases unmatched. This CDR3 contains 15 residues. From germline, CDR1 is MNHEY and CDR2 SMNVEV (reference sequence). In DNA, the CDR3 is TGTGCCAGCAGTTTTTGGGGGGGGAGCCACAAGACCCAGTACTTC. Translation gives CASSFWGGSHKTQYF.

The genes are TRBV6-1 and TRBJ2-3, with unresolved D. In germline, CDR1 is MNHNS, CDR2 SASEGT. V lost 4 bases and J lost 0, with 11 bases in between. This CDR3 contains 15 residues. CDR3 nucleotide sequence: TGTGCCAGCAGTGCCCTGGACGGGAGCACAGATACGCAGTATTTT. Its translation: CASSALDGSTDTQYF.

The V call is TRBV9, the J call TRBJ2-1; no clear D. The germline gives CDR1 SGDLS, CDR2 YYNGEE. Between the trimmed V and J ends, which lost 3 bases and 0 bases, there was a span of 16 bases. The CDR3 spans 17 residues. The CDR3 spells CASSGLGQQLSYNEQFF. DNA for the CDR3: TGTGCCAGCAGCGGGCTCGGGCAGCAACTCTCCTACAATGAGCAGTTCTTC.

The V call is TRBV30, the J call TRBJ1-5; D is unclear. CDR3 size: 15 residues. Germline-derived CDR1 and CDR2 are GTSNPN and SVGIG (reference sequence). The V gene lost 0 bases and the J gene lost 0 bases, with 9 bases spanning the gap. CDR3: CAWSVGFSSNQPQHF. In DNA, the CDR3 is TGTGCCTGGAGTGTTGGTTTTTCTAGCAATCAGCCCCAGCATTTT.

V and J are TRBV5-1 and TRBJ2-1; no firm D call. Trimming removed 4 bases from V and 3 bases from J, with 17 bases in between. The CDR3 runs 16 residues. The germline CDR1 and CDR2 sequences are SGHRS and YFSETQ. CDR3 in amino acids: CASSPGSGNLYNEQFF. The CDR3 DNA follows: TGCGCCAGCAGCCCCGGGTCGGGTAACCTCTACAATGAGCAGTTCTTC.

The chain uses TRBV7-2 and TRBJ2-7; 7 bases are shared with TRBD2. V shed 5 bases, J shed 6 bases, and the junction held 10 bases outside the gene matches. The CDR3 loop spans 14 amino acids. Germline CDR1 reads SGHTA; CDR2 reads FQGNSA. The CDR3 region has the DNA TGTGCCAGCAGCCCCCTGGCGGGAGATCCCGAGCAGTACTTC. Translating it yields CASSPLAGDPEQYF.

The rearrangement uses TRBV27 and TRBJ1-1; no reliable D call. The CDR3 runs to 14 residues. Germline V gene data show CDR1 as MNHEY and CDR2 as SMNVEV (reference sequence). V lost 0 bases to trimming and J lost 7 bases, with 12 bases between them. For the CDR3, the DNA is TGTGCCAGCAGTTTATCGATTTTGGCTCTTGAAGCTTTCTTT. As protein: CASSLSILALEAFF.

The chain recombines TRBV19 with TRBJ1-4; TRBD1 agrees at 8 bases. This CDR3 spans 16 amino acids. V lost 4 bases and J lost 6; bases outside the gene matches: 10. CDR1 and CDR2 (germline): LNHDA, SQIVND (reference sequence). The CDR3 is CASSNVWTGSDEKLFF. CDR3 in DNA: TGTGCCAGTAGTAACGTATGGACAGGGTCTGATGAAAAACTGTTTTTT. The whole variable domain, filled in from reference TRBV19 and TRBJ1-4, reads DGGITQSPKYLFRKEGQNVTLSCEQNLNHDAMYWYRQDPGQGLRLIYYSQIVNDFQKGDIAEGYSVSREKKESFPLTVTSAQKNPTAFYLCASSNVWTGSDEKLFFGSGTQLSVL.

This clone appeared once. At one end, the junction sequence differs from germline, possibly due to a read error. CDR3 DNA: TGTGCCTGGAAACCTAGCGGGAGCACGGATACGCAGTATTTT. This translates into CAWKPSGSTDTQYF. V and J are TRBV30 and TRBJ2-3; 10 bases fit TRBD2. The CDR3 runs 14 residues. Germline CDR1 reads GTSNPN; CDR2 reads SVGIG (reference sequence).